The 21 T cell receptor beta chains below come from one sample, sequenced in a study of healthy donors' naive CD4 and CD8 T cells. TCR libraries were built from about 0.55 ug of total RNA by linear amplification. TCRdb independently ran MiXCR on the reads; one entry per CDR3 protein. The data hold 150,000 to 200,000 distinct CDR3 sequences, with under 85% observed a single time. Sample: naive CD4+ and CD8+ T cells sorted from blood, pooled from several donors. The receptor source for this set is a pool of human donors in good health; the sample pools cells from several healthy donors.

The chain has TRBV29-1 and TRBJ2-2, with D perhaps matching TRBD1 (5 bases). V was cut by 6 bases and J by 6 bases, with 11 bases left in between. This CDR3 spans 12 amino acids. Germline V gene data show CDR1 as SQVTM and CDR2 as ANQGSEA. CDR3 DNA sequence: TGCAGCGTCGTGACAGCCTCCGGGGAGCTGTTTTTT. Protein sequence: CSVVTASGELFF.

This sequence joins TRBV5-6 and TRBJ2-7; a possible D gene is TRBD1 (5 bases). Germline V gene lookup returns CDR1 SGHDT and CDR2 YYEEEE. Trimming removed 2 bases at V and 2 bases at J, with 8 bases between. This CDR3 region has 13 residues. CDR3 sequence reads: CASSLQEPYEQYF. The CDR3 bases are TGTGCCAGCAGCTTACAGGAACCCTACGAGCAGTACTTC.

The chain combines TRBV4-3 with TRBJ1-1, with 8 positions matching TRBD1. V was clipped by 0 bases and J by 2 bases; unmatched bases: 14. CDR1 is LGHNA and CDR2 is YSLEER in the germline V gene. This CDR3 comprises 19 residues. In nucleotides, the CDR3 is TGCGCCAGCAGCCAAGATATGCGGGACAGGATGGGAACCAACACTGAAGCTTTCTTT. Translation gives CASSQDMRDRMGTNTEAFF.

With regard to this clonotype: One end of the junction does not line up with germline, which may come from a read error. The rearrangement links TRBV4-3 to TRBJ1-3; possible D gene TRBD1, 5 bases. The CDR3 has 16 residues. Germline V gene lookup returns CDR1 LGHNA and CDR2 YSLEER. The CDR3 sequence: CASSQVQGSAGNTIYF. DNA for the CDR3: TGTGCCAGCAGCCAAGTCCAGGGATCCGCTGGAAACACCATATATTTT.

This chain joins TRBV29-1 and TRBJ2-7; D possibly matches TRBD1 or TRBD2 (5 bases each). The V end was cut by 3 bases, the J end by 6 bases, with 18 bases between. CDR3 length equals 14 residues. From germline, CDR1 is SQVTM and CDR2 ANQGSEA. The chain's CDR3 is CSVELTGLSSEQYF. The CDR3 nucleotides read TGCAGCGTTGAGTTAACGGGGCTGTCTTCCGAGCAGTACTTC.

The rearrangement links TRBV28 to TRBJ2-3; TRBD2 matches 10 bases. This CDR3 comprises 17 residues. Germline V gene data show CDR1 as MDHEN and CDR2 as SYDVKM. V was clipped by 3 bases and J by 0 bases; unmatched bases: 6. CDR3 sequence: CASSFSTSGFSTDTQYF. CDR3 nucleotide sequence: TGTGCCAGCAGTTTTTCGACTAGCGGGTTTAGCACAGATACGCAGTATTTT.

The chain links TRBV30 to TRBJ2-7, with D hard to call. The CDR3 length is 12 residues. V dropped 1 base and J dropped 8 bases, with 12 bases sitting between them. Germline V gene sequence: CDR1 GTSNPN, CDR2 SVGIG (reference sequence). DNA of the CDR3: TGTGCCTGGAGTGCCACAGAGGTTAAGCAGTACTTC. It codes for CAWSATEVKQYF.

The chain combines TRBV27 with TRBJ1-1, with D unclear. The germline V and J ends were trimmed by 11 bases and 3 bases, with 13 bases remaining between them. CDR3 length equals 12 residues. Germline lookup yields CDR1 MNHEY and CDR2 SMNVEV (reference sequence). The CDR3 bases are TGTGCCTCGGCAGGAGGTTACACTGAAGCTTTCTTT. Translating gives CASAGGYTEAFF.

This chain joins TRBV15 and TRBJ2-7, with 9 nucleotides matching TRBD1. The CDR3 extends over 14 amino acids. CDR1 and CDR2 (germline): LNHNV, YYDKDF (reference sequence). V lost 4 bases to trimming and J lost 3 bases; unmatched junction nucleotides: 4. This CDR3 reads CATSKGTGYYEQYV. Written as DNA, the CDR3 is TGTGCCACCAGCAAAGGGACAGGGTACTACGAGCAGTACGTC.

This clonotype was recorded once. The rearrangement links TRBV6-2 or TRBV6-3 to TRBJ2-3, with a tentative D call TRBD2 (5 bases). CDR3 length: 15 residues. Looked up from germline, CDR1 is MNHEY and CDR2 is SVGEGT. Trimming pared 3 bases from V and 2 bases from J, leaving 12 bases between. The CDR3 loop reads CASSYWEWTTDTQYF. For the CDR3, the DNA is TGTGCCAGCAGTTATTGGGAGTGGACCACAGATACGCAGTATTTT.

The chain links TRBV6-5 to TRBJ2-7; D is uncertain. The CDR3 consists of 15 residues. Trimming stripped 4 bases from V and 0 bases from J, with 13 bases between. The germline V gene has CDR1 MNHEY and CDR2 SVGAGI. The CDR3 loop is CASSSGLLSSYEQYF. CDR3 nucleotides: TGTGCCAGCAGTTCGGGCCTGCTCAGCTCCTACGAGCAGTACTTC.

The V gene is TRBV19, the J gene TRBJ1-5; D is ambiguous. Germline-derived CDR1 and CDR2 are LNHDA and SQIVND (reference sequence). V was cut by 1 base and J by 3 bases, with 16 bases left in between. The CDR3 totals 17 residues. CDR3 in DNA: TGTGCCAGTAGTATAGCTGTACTCGCAGGACTCAATCAGCCCCAGCATTTT. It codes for CASSIAVLAGLNQPQHF.

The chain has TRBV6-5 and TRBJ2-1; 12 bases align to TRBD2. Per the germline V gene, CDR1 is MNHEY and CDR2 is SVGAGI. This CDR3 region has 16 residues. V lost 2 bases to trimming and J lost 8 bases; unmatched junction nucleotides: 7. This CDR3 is CASSYRPSGRDHEQFF. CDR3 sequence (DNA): TGTGCCAGCAGTTACCGACCTAGCGGGAGGGACCATGAGCAGTTCTTC.

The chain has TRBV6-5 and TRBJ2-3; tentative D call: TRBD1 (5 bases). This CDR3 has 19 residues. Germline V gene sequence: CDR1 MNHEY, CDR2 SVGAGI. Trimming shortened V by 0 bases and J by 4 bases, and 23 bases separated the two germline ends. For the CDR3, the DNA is TGTGCCAGCAGTTACTCGAATCCTATCATAGTAAAGGGGTCAGATACGCAGTATTTT. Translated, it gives CASSYSNPIIVKGSDTQYF.

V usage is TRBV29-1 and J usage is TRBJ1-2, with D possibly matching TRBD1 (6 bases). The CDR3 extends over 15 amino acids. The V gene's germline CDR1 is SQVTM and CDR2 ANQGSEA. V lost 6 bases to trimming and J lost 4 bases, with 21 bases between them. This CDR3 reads CSVGRGALATYGYTF. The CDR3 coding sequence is TGCAGCGTGGGCAGGGGTGCGTTAGCTACCTATGGCTACACCTTC. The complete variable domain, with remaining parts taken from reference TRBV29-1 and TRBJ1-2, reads SAVISQKPSRDICQRGTSLTIQCQVDSQVTMMFWYRQQPGQSLTLIATANQGSEATYESGFVIDKFPISRPNLTFSTLTVSNMSPEDSSIYLCSVGRGALATYGYTFGSGTRLTVV.

This CDR3 reads CASSRRRDRARETQYF. CDR3 coding DNA: TGTGCCAGCAGTCGTCGACGGGACAGGGCGAGGGAGACCCAGTACTTC. The chain employs TRBV6-1 and TRBJ2-5, with 9 bases aligning to TRBD1. Germline trimming cut 5 bases from V and 5 bases from J; bases unmatched to any gene: 12. The CDR3 totals 16 residues. The germline CDR1 and CDR2 sequences are MNHNS and SASEGT.

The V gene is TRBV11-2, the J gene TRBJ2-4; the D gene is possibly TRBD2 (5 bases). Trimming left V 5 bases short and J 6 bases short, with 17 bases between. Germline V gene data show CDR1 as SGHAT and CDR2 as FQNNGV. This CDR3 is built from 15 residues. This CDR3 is CASSNEGSSVNIQYF. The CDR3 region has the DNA TGTGCCAGCAGCAACGAGGGTAGCTCGGTAAACATTCAGTACTTC.

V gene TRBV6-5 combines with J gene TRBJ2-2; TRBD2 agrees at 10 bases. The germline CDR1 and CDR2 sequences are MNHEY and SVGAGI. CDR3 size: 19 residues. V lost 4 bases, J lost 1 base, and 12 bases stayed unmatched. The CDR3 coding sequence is TGTGCCAGCAGTTCCCCGGGGCTAGCGGGAGTCCGGAACACCGGGGAGCTGTTTTTT. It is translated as CASSSPGLAGVRNTGELFF.

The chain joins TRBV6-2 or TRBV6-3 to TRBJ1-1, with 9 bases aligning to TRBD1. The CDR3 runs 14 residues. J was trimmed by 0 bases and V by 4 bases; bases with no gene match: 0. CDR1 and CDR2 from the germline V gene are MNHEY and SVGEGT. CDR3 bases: TGTGCCAGCAGTTGGGACAGGGTGAACACTGAAGCTTTCTTT. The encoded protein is CASSWDRVNTEAFF.

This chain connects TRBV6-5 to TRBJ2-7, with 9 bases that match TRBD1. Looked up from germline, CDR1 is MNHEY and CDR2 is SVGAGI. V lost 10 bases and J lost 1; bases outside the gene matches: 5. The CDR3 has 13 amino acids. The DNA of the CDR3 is TGTGCCACCAAGACAGGGGGATCCTACGAGCAGTACTTC. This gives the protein CATKTGGSYEQYF.

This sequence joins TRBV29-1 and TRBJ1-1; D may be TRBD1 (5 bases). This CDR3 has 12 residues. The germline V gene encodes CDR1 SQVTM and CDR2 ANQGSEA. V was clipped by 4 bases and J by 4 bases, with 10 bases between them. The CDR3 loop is CSVGNRPTEAFF. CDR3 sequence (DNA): TGCAGCGTTGGAAACAGGCCCACTGAAGCTTTCTTT.